Below, 20 T cell receptor beta chains from the same sample are listed, as sequenced in a study of Ad26.COV2.S vaccination and SARS-CoV-2 variants (dated by TCRdb to 2020 to 2023). The meaning of the sample's treatment or condition label: some 20 received Ad26.COV2.S at low or high dose, single or two shots; roughly five received placebo; per-sample allocation not given. For vaccine and placebo recipients, repertoires were sequenced using samples collected on day 63 after the first injection. Receptors were amplified or captured by the immunoSEQ multiplex PCR assay. Entries here come from immuneACCESS through TCRdb and include only in-frame sequences with V and J called. Some clones fail to appear in such tables; in the studies checked, an unresolved V gene covers under half of the shortfall, and the cause of the remainder is unknown. The sample contains fewer than 600,000 clones, 80% to 90% of them found a single time. 1.7% of the sample goes to the ten largest clones.

This material consisted of peripheral blood, taken in a trial of Ad26.COV2.S vaccine versus placebo. All receptors come from a person aged 18-65 years who received the Ad26.COV2.S COVID-19 vaccine or a placebo.

The chain combines TRBV7-3 with TRBJ2-7; 11 nucleotides agree with TRBD2. The CDR3 is 19 amino acids. The trim removed 1 base at V and 0 bases at J, leaving 11 bases unmatched. The germline gives CDR1 SGHTA, CDR2 FQGTGA. Written as DNA, the CDR3 is TGTGCCAGCAGCTTAATCGGCTTTGGGACTAGCGGCTCCTCCTACGAGCAGTACTTC. Translation: CASSLIGFGTSGSSYEQYF. The full variable domain, with the rest looked up from reference TRBV7-3 and TRBJ2-7, is GAGVSQTPSNKVTEKGKYVELRCDPISGHTALYWYRQSLGQGPEFLIYFQGTGAADDSGLPNDRFFAVRPEGSVSTLKIQRTERGDSAVYLCASSLIGFGTSGSSYEQYFGPGTRLTVT.

The CDR3 reads CASSLGGSFYNEQFF. Written as DNA, the CDR3 is TGTGCCAGCAGCTTAGGCGGATCTTTCTACAATGAGCAGTTCTTC. The chain joins TRBV11-2 to TRBJ2-1; unclear D gene. V lost 1 base, J lost 3 bases, and 10 bases lay in between. Germline values: CDR1 SGHAT, CDR2 FQNNGV. CDR3 length: 15 residues.

This chain uses TRBV30 with TRBJ1-2; TRBD1 matches 8 bases. Losses at the gene ends were 3 bases for V and 8 bases for J; bases not matched to a gene: 11. Per germline, CDR1 GTSNPN and CDR2 SVGIG (reference sequence). The CDR3 length is 14 residues. CDR3 region: CAWRKNGQGGGYTF. As DNA, the CDR3 is TGTGCCTGGAGGAAGAATGGACAGGGTGGGGGCTACACCTTC.

The CDR3 nucleotides are TGTGCCACCAGTGAGCTGGGGGTAAGGAATGAGCAGTTCTTC. Translated: CATSELGVRNEQFF. The J gene is TRBJ2-1, the V gene TRBV24-1, with D perhaps matching TRBD1 or TRBD2 (5 bases each). Germline loops: CDR1 KGHDR, CDR2 SFDVKD. Trimming stripped 4 bases from V and 7 bases from J, with 13 bases between. The CDR3 sequence is 14 residues long.

V gene TRBV5-4 combines with J gene TRBJ2-3; 11 bases align to TRBD2. CDR1 is SGHNT, CDR2 YYREEE, per germline (reference sequence). V shed 1 base and J 3 bases; nucleotides not matched to a gene: 4. The CDR3 has 16 amino acids. CDR3 sequence (DNA): TGTGCCAGCAGCTTGTCTATAGCGGGAGGGACAGATACGCAGTATTTT. It codes for CASSLSIAGGTDTQYF. The variable domain in full, completed from reference TRBV5-4 and TRBJ2-3, reads ETGVTQSPTHLIKTRGQQVTLRCSSQSGHNTVSWYQQALGQGPQFIFQYYREEENGRGNFPPRFSGLQFPNYSSELNVNALELDDSALYLCASSLSIAGGTDTQYFGPGTRLTVL.

The V call is TRBV19, the J call TRBJ2-3; 9 nucleotides align to TRBD1. Trimming took 6 bases from V and 3 from J; bases not matched to a gene: 1. This CDR3 contains 13 residues. Germline assignment: CDR1 LNHDA and CDR2 SQIVND (reference sequence). The CDR3 DNA is TGTGCCAGTAGGGGGACAGGGACAGATACGCAGTATTTT. This translates into CASRGTGTDTQYF.

J is TRBJ2-2 and V is TRBV7-2, with TRBD1 matching 10 bases. V shed 5 bases, J shed 7 bases, and the junction held 7 bases outside the gene matches. CDR3 length: 15 amino acids. Germline loops: CDR1 SGHTA, CDR2 FQGNSA. The chain's CDR3 is CASSPRTGGGGELFF. CDR3 sequence (DNA): TGTGCCAGCAGCCCCAGGACAGGGGGAGGCGGGGAGCTGTTTTTT.

The V gene is TRBV30, the J gene TRBJ2-3; 7 nucleotides agree with TRBD1. The V gene's germline CDR1 is GTSNPN and CDR2 SVGIG (reference sequence). With 4 bases clipped from V and 0 bases from J, the junction kept 4 bases outside the gene matches. CDR3 size: 14 residues. CDR3 bases: TGTGCCTGGACGACAGGGCACAGCACAGATACGCAGTATTTT. This translates into CAWTTGHSTDTQYF.

The chain recombines TRBV19 with TRBJ1-2, with no clear D. The CDR3 sequence is 16 residues long. CDR1 and CDR2 (germline): LNHDA, SQIVND (reference sequence). With 7 bases removed from V and 3 bases from J, the gap between germline ends came to 21 bases. DNA of the CDR3: TGTGCCAGTACCCCCCGGGCGGTTCATGGGGACTATGGCTACACCTTC. It codes for CASTPRAVHGDYGYTF.

The chain couples TRBV3-1 (or the pseudogene TRBV3-2) to TRBJ1-2; D not certain. Germline V gene data show CDR1 as LGHDT and CDR2 as YNNKEL (reference sequence). The CDR3 is 15 amino acids. Trimming pared 0 bases from V and 4 bases from J, leaving 12 bases between. Written as DNA, the CDR3 is TGTGCCAGCAGCCAAGATTGGGGAAAGGTCTATGGCTACACCTTC. Its protein product is CASSQDWGKVYGYTF.

The chain carries TRBV30 and TRBJ1-2; D is undetermined. Between the trimmed V and J ends, which lost 2 bases and 8 bases, there was a span of 15 bases. The CDR3 spans 13 residues. Germline CDR1 is GTSNPN and CDR2 is SVGIG (reference sequence). The CDR3: CAWSPGTVSGYTF. CDR3 bases: TGTGCCTGGAGTCCTGGAACGGTCTCAGGCTACACCTTC.

The CDR3 reads CASSIRTGKANYGYTF. The CDR3, as DNA: TGTGCCAGTAGTATCAGGACAGGGAAGGCTAACTATGGCTACACCTTC. The genes are TRBV19 and TRBJ1-2, with TRBD1 matching 8 bases. The germline gives CDR1 LNHDA, CDR2 SQIVND (reference sequence). The CDR3 loop spans 16 amino acids. V lost 3 bases to trimming and J lost 0 bases; unmatched junction nucleotides: 6.

The chain is built from TRBV19 and TRBJ2-1, with 8 positions matching TRBD1. Germline V gives CDR1 LNHDA, CDR2 SQIVND (reference sequence). This CDR3 is built from 13 residues. V lost 8 bases and J lost 9; bases outside the gene matches: 9. The CDR3 DNA is TGTGCCAGTGGCCGGGACAGGAAGATTGAGCAGTTCTTC. It codes for CASGRDRKIEQFF.

The chain links TRBV10-3 to TRBJ2-2; 10 bases are a match to TRBD1. Germline CDR1 is ENHRY and CDR2 is SYGVKD. This CDR3 region has 17 residues. Losses at the gene ends were 2 bases for V and 6 bases for J; bases not matched to a gene: 9. The CDR3 spells CAISETNPGQGSGELFF. DNA for the CDR3: TGTGCCATCAGTGAGACAAACCCGGGACAGGGGTCCGGGGAGCTGTTTTTT.

Only a few counts were recorded for this clone. This rearrangement joins TRBV6-5 to TRBJ2-3, with 11 positions matching TRBD2. The CDR3 sequence is 15 residues long. J gave up 4 bases and V 7 bases, and 7 bases lay outside the gene matches. Per germline, CDR1 MNHEY and CDR2 SVGAGI. The CDR3 protein is CASKQLAGEPDTQYF. In nucleotides, the CDR3 is TGTGCCAGCAAGCAACTAGCGGGAGAACCAGATACGCAGTATTTT.

V gene TRBV18 combines with J gene TRBJ2-5; TRBD2 agrees at 7 bases. CDR1 and CDR2 from the germline V gene are KGHSH and LQKENI. The CDR3 runs to 15 residues. Trimming at V came to 1 base and at J to 2 bases, leaving 4 bases not matched to a gene. The chain's CDR3 is CASSPREGGQETQYF. The CDR3 DNA reads as TGTGCCAGCTCACCACGGGAGGGAGGGCAAGAGACCCAGTACTTC.

J is TRBJ2-5 and V is TRBV7-2; 8 bases line up with TRBD2. The germline V gene has CDR1 SGHTA and CDR2 FQGNSA. Trimming removed 0 bases from V and 4 bases from J; junction bases left unmatched: 4. The CDR3 runs to 15 residues. The CDR3 spells CASSLAWLAGETQYF. CDR3 nucleotide sequence: TGTGCCAGCAGCTTAGCGTGGCTAGCGGGAGAGACCCAGTACTTC. Full variable domain (outside the CDR3, taken from reference TRBV7-2 and TRBJ2-5): GAGVSQSPSNKVTEKGKDVELRCDPISGHTALYWYRQSLGQGLEFLIYFQGNSAPDKSGLPSDRFSAERTGGSVSTLTIQRTQQEDSAVYLCASSLAWLAGETQYFGPGTRLLVL.

CDR3 sequence reads: CASSGRQGQETQYF. The CDR3 region has the DNA TGTGCCAGCAGTGGGAGACAGGGCCAAGAGACCCAGTACTTC. The V call is TRBV2, the J call TRBJ2-5, with TRBD1 matching 7 bases. CDR1 SNHLY and CDR2 FYNNEI come from the germline V gene. With 4 bases clipped from V and 1 base from J, the junction kept 3 bases outside the gene matches. The CDR3 runs 14 residues.

The chain recombines TRBV21-1 with TRBJ2-5; the table's D call, TRBD2, was not checked against the DNA. TRBV21-1 is marked as a pseudogene. This CDR3 spans 16 amino acids. The CDR3 DNA reads TGTGCCAGCAGCAGGTTAGCGGGGGCCCAACAAGAGACCCAGTACTTC. It translates to CASSRLAGAQQETQYF.

This chain connects TRBV5-1 to TRBJ1-5, with unresolved D. CDR3 length: 14 residues. V was cut by 3 bases and J by 2 bases, with 9 bases left in between. Germline V CDR1 and CDR2: SGHRS, YFSETQ. CDR3 protein: CASSSDGGNQPQHF. In nucleotides, the CDR3 is TGCGCCAGCAGCTCGGACGGAGGCAATCAGCCCCAGCATTTT.